This TCR beta chain was obtained from a study of STAT5B mutations in CD4+ large granular lymphocyte leukemia (dated by TCRdb to 2021 to 2024). Some background on the complete study: Among the healthy controls, the CDR3 'QG' motif was associated with a particular HLA allele. TCRbeta repertoires of CD4+ T-cell large granular lymphocyte leukemia patients were compared with those of healthy blood donors. The purity of purified fractions was confirmed by flow cytometry on FACSCanto II or FACSVerse to exceed 95% among lymphocytes.

The healthy controls were 37 blood donors, and the buffy coats of these donors were supplied by the Finnish Red Cross blood service. All TCR-sequenced material derived from peripheral blood: patient blood samples and healthy donor buffy coats. Ficoll-Hypaque gradient centrifugation was used to isolate peripheral blood mononuclear cells. CD4+ cells were purified magnetically from the buffy coats of healthy controls. Genomic DNA was extracted with the Gentra Puregene Cell and Tissue kit and quantified on a Qubit 2.0 fluorometer. The immunoSEQ assay at survey resolution was applied to genomic DNA for sequencing of TCRbeta rearrangements. On the authors' methods: A lowest detectable productive clonotype frequency of 2.59 x 10-5 was observed in the TCR sequencing data. Only productive TCRbeta rearrangements, defined as complete and in-frame sequences, were included in the analyses. Simpson clonality, calculated in the immunoSEQ Analyzer version 3.0, was used as the measure of sample clonality. Clones were binned by frequency as very rare, small, medium, large (1-20%) or hyperexpanded (>20%). Generation probabilities were estimated with OLGA 1.2.3, V-gene circos plots were made with VDJtools, specificities were searched in VDJdb, and CDR3 motifs were identified with GLIPH. TCRdb took over this immuneACCESS table, retaining in-frame rearrangements with V and J assigned. Such tables are incomplete; in checked studies, under half of the missing clones stem from an unresolved V gene, and the remainder is unexplained. Clonal size and the V and J genes are those of that table, whereas D and trimming came from the DNA. This sample has 22,000 or so clones in its table, and around 78% of those were observed once. The ten largest clones represent about 0.42% of the sample.

Concerning this clone itself: Its antigen has not been determined. No much larger clonotype is one base removed from it; base qualities were not supplied.

Here is what the overall study found, with its caveats: The data were not HLA-matched, and the relatively small sample size could explain the higher clonality seen in CD4+ compared with CD8+ T-LGLL. Compared with healthy CD4+ repertoires, CD4-sorted patient repertoires appeared more clonal, and this difference remained even after the putative leukemic clones were removed. Main leukemic clonotypes were private to each patient, although roughly 25% of the main leukemic clonotypes were found at low frequency in the non-leukemic repertoires of other patients.

The material sequenced was CD4+ T cells from blood buffy coats. The source is a human donor in good health.

The sequence in DNA is TGTGCCAGCAGTTTATTAAAAGGGGGGAGAAGCGCTGAAGCTTTCTTT. The translation is CASSLLKGGRSAEAFF. Here the chain combines TRBV28 and TRBJ1-1, with TRBD1 as a weak D call on 6 bases. The CDR1 and CDR2 encoded by the germline V gene are MDHEN and SYDVKM. Including cysteine and phenylalanine, the CDR3 has 16 amino acids. The read is trimmed to its CDR3 DNA, 48 bases read in frame from base 1. V is pared back by 1 base and J by 6 bases, with 18 bases lying between the germline termini.